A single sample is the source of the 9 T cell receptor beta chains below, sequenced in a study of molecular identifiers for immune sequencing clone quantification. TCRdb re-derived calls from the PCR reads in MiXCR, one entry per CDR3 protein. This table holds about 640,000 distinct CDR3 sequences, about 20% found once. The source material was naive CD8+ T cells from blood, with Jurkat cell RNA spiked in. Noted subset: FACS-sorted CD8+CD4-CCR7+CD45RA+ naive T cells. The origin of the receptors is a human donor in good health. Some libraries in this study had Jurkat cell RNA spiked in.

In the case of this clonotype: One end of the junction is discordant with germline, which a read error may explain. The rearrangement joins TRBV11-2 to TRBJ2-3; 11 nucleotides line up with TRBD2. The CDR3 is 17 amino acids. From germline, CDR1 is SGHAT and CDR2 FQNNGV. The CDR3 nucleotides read TGTGCCGGCAGCACGTTAGCGGGGGGGCGTTCCGCAGATACGCAGTATTTT. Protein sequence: CAGSTLAGGRSADTQYF.

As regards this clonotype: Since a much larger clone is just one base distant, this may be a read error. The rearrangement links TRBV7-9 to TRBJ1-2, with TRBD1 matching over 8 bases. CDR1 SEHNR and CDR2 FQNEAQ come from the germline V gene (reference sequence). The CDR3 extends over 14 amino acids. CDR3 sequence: CAGSPTTGGDGYTF. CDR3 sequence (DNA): TGTGCCGGCAGCCCAACTACAGGGGGAGATGGCTACACCTTC.

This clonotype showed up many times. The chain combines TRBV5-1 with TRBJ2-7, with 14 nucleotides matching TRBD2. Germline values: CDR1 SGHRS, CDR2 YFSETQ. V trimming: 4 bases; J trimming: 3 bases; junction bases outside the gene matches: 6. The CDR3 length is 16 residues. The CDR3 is CASSLGLAGGRYEQYF. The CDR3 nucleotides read TGCGCCAGCAGCCTCGGACTAGCGGGAGGTCGCTACGAGCAGTACTTC.

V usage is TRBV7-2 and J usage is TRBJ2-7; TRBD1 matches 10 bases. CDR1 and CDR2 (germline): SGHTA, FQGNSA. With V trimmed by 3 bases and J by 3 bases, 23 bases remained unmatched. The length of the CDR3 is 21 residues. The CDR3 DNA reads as TGTGCCAGCAGCTTCCCAAACGCCGGGACAGGGGAGTTGAGAGAAAACTACGAGCAGTACTTC. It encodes CASSFPNAGTGELRENYEQYF.

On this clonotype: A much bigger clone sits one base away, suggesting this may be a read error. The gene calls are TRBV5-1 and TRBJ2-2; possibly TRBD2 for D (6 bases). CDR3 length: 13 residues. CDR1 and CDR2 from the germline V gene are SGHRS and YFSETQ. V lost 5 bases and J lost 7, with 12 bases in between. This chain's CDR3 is CASSRPGGGELFF. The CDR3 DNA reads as TGCGCCAGCAGTCGGCCCGGGGGCGGGGAGCTGTTTTTT.

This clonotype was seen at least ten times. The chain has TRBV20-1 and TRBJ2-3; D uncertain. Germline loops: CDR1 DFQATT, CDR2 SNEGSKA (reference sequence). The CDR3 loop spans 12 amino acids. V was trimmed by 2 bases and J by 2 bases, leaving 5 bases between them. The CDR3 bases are TGCAGTGCTAGAAAGTACACAGATACGCAGTATTTT. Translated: CSARKYTDTQYF.

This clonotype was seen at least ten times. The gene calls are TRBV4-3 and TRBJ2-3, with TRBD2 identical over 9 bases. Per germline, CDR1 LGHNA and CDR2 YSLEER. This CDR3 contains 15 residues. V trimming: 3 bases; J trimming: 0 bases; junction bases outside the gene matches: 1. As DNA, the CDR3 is TGCGCCAGCAGCCAGACTAGCGGAAGCACAGATACGCAGTATTTT. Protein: CASSQTSGSTDTQYF.

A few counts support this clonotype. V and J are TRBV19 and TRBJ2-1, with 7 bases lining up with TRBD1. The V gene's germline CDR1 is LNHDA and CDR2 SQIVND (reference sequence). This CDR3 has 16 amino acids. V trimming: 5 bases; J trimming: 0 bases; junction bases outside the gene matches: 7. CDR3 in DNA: TGTGCCAGTAGTGTAACAGGGGCGAGCTCCTACAATGAGCAGTTCTTC. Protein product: CASSVTGASSYNEQFF.

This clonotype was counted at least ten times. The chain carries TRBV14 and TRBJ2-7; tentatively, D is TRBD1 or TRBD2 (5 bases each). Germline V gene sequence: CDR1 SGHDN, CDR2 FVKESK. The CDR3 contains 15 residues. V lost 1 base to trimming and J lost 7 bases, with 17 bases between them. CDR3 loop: CASSQVHGGLEEQYF. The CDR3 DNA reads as TGTGCCAGCAGCCAAGTCCATGGGGGTCTAGAGGAGCAGTACTTC.